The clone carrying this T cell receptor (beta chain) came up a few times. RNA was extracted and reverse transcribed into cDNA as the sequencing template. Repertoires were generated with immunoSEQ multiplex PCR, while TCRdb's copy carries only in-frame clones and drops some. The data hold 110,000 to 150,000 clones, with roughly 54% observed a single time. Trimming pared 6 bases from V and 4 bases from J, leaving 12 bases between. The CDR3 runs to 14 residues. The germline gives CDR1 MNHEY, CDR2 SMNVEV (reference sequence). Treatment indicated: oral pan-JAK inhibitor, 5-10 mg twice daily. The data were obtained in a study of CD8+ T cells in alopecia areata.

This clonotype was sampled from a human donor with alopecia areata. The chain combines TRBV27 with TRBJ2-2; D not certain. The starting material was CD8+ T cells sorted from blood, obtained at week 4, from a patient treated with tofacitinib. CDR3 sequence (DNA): TGTGCCAGCAGGCTTTTAGGCGTCACCGGGGAGCTGTTTTTT. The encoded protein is CASRLLGVTGELFF.